Detailed here is one T cell receptor (beta chain). This CDR3 has 14 amino acids. Germline V gene lookup returns CDR1 SGHAT and CDR2 FQNNGV. V lost 1 base to trimming and J lost 8 bases, with 13 bases between them. 13 Jbeta primers and 60 Vbeta primers were used for the PCR. Sequencing was performed with immunoSEQ multiplex PCR; in TCRdb, only in-frame clones are kept and a portion is missing. The sample shows about 190,000 clones, approximately 80% of them seen only once. These data are taken from a study of cytomegalovirus exposure and HLA in healthy donors. The sequenced material came from PBMCs. This rearrangement joins TRBV11-2 to TRBJ2-3, with D unclear. The clonotype originates from a woman aged 45 to 65 in good health and CMV-seropositive. CDR3: CASSLGATMGTQYF. The CDR3 DNA reads as TGTGCCAGCAGCTTAGGGGCTACGATGGGTACGCAGTATTTT.